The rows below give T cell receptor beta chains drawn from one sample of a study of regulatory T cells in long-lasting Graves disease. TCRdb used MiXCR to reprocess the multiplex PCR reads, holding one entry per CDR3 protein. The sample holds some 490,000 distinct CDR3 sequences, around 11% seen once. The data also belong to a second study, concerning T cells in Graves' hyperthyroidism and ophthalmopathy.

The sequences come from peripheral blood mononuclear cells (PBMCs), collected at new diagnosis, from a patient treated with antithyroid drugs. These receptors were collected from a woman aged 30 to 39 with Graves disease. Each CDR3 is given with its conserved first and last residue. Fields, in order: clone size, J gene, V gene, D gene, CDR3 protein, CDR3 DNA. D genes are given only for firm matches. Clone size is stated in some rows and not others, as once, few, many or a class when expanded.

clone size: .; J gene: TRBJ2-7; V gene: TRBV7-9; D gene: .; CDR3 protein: CASSSPQGGYEQYF; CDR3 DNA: TGTGCCAGCAGCTCCCCCCAGGGGGGATACGAGCAGTACTTC
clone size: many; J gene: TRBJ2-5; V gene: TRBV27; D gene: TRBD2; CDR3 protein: CASSSRGGIMSQYF; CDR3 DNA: TGTGCCAGCAGTTCCCGGGGGGGGATTATGTCCCAGTACTTC
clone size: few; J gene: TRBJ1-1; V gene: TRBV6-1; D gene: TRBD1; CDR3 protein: CASTYRGETEAFF; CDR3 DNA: TGTGCCAGTACTTACAGGGGGGAGACTGAAGCTTTCTTT
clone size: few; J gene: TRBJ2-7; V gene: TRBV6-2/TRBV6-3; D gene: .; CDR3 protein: CASSYGVGEQYF; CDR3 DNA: TGTGCCAGCAGTTACGGAGTGGGCGAGCAGTACTTC
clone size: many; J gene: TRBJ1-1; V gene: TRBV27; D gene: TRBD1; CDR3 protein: CASSPGGGGTEAFF; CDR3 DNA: TGTGCCAGCAGTCCAGGGGGCGGGGGCACTGAAGCTTTCTTT
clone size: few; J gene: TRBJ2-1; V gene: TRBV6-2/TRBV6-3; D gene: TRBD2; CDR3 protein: CASSPLGPGLAGNEQFF; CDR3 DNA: TGTGCCAGCAGCCCACTAGGGCCTGGGCTAGCGGGTAATGAGCAGTTCTTC
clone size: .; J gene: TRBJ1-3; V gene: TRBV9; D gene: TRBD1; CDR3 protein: CASSRGDSSGNTIYF; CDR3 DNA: TGTGCCAGCAGCAGGGGGGACAGCTCTGGAAACACCATATATTTT
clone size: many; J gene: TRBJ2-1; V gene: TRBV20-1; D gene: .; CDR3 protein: CSVGGPTYNEQFF; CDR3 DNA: TGCAGTGTTGGCGGGCCGACCTACAATGAGCAGTTCTTC
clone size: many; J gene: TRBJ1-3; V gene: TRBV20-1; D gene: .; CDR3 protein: CSARAGVPGNTIYF; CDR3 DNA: TGCAGTGCTAGAGCCGGGGTGCCTGGAAACACCATATATTTT
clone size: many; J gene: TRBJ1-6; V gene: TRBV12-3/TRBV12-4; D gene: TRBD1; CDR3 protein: CASSITGGVSPLHF; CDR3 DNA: TGTGCCAGCAGCATCACAGGGGGCGTTTCACCCCTCCACTTT
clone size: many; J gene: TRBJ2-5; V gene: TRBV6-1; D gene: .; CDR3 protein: CASSTPSDYQETQYF; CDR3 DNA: TGTGCCAGCAGTACCCCGAGTGATTACCAAGAGACCCAGTACTTC
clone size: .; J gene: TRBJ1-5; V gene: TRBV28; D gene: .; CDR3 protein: CASTPGTTFSNQPQHF; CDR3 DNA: TGTGCCAGCACCCCCGGCACCACCTTTAGCAATCAGCCCCAGCATTTT
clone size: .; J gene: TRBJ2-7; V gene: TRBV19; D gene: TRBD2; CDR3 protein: CASSPSGLAGANEQYF; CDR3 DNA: TGTGCCAGTAGTCCGTCGGGACTAGCGGGAGCTAATGAGCAGTACTTC
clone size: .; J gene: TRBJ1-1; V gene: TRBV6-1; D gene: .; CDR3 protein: CASSERQSLNTEAFF; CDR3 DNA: TGTGCCAGCAGTGAACGACAGAGCCTGAACACTGAAGCTTTCTTT
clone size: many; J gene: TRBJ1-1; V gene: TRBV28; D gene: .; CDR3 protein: CASSSRLRGGGGEAFF; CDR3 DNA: TGTGCCAGCAGTTCCCGGCTCAGGGGAGGGGGGGGTGAAGCTTTCTTT
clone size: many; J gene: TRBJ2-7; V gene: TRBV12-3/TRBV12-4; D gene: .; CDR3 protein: CASSLYHSTYEQYF; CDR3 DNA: TGTGCCAGCAGTTTATACCATTCTACGTACGAGCAGTACTTC
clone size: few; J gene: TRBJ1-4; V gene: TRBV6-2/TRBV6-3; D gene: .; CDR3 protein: CASSPGANNEKLFF; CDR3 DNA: TGTGCCAGCAGTCCAGGGGCGAATAATGAAAAACTGTTTTTT
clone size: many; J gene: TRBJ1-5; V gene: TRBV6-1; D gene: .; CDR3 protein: CASSEWQDWNQPQHF; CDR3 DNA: TGTGCCAGCAGTGAATGGCAGGATTGGAATCAGCCCCAGCATTTT
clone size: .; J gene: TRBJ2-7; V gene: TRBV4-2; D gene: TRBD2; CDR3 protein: CASSQDLAGVLYEQYF; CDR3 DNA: TGTGCCAGCAGCCAAGATCTGGCGGGAGTACTCTACGAGCAGTACTTC
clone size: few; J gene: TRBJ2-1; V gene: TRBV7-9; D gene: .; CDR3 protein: CASSLEGGGYNEQFF; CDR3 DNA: TGTGCCAGCAGCTTAGAGGGGGGTGGGTACAATGAGCAGTTCTTC
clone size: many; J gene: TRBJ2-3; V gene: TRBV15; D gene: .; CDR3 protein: CATSRDKGPSTDTQYF; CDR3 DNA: TGTGCCACCAGCAGAGATAAAGGACCTTCCACAGATACGCAGTATTTT
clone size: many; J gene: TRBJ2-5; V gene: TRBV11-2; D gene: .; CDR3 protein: CASSLPLGTQYF; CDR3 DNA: TGTGCCAGCAGCTTACCCCTCGGGACCCAGTACTTC
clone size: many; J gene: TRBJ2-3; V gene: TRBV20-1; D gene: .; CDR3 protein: CSASYTPETTDTQYF; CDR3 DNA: TGCAGTGCTAGCTATACCCCAGAGACCACAGATACGCAGTATTTT
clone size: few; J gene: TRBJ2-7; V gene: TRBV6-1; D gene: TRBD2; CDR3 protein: CASKRLAGNYEQYF; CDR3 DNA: TGTGCCAGCAAACGACTAGCGGGGAACTACGAGCAGTACTTC
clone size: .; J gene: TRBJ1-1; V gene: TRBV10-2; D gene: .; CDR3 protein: CASSGEGVTEAFF; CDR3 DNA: TGCGCCAGCAGTGGGGAGGGGGTCACTGAAGCTTTCTTT
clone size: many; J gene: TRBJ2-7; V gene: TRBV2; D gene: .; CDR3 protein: CASRPGALTYEQYF; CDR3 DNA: TGTGCCAGCAGGCCAGGGGCTTTGACCTACGAGCAGTACTTC
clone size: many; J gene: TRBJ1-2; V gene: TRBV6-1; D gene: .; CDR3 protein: CASSEGQNHLYGYTF; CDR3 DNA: TGTGCCAGCAGTGAAGGGCAGAATCATCTCTATGGCTACACCTTC
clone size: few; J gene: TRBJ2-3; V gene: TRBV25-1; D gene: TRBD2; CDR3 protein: CASSSPGTSGRDTQYF; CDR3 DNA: TGTGCCAGCAGTTCACCCGGGACTAGCGGGAGAGATACGCAGTATTTT